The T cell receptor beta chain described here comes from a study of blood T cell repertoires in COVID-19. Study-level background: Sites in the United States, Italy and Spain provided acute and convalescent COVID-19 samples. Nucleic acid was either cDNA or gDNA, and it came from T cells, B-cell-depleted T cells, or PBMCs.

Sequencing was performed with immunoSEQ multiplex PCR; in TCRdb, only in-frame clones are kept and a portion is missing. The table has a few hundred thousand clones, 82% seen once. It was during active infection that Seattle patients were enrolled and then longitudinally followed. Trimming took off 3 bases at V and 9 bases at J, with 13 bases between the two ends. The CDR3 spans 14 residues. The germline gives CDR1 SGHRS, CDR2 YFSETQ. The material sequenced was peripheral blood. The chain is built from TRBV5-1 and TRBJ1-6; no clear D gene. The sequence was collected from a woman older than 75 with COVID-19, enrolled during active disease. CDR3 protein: CASSSTENTSPLHF. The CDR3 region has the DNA TGCGCCAGCAGCTCCACAGAGAATACTTCACCCCTCCACTTT.